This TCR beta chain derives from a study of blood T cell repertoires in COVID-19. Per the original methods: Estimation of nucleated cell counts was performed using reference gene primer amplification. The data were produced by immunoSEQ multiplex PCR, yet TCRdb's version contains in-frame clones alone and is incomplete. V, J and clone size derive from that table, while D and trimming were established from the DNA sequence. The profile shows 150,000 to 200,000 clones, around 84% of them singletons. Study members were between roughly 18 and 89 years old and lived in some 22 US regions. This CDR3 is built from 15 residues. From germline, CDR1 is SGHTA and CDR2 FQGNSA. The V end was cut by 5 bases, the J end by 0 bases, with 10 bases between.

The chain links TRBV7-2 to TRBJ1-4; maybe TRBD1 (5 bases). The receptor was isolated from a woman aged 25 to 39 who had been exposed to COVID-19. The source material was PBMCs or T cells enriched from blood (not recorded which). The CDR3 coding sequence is TGTGCCAGCAGCATGACAGCCCCAACTAATGAAAAACTGTTTTTT. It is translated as CASSMTAPTNEKLFF.